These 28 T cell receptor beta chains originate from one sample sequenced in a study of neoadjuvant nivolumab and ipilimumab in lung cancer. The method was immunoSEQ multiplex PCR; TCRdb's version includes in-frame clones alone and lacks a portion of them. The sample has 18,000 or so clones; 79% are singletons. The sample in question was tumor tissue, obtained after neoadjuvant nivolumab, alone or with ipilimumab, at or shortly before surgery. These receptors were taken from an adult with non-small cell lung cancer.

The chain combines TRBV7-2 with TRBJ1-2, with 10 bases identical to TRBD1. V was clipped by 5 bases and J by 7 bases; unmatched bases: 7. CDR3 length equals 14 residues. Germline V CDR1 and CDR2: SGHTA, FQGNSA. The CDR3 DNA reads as TGTGCCAGCAGCCCCGGACAGGGGGTGAGTGGCTACACCTTC. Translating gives CASSPGQGVSGYTF.

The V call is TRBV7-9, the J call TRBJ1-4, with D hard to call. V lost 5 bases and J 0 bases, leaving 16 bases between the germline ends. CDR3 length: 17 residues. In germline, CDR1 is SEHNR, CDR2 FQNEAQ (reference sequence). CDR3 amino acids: CASSTSDDGATNEKLFF. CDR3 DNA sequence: TGTGCCAGCAGCACCAGTGACGACGGTGCAACTAATGAAAAACTGTTTTTT.

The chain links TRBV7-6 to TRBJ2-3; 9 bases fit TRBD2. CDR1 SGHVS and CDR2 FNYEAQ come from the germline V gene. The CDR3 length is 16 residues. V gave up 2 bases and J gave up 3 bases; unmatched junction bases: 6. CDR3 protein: CASSLRPSGVTDTQYF. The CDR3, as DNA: TGTGCCAGCAGCTTAAGGCCTAGCGGGGTTACAGATACGCAGTATTTT.

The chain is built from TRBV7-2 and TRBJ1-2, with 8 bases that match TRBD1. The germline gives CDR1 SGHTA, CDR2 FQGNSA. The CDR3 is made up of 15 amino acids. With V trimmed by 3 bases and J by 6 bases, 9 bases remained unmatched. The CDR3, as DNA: TGTGCCAGCAGCTTCCCGCAGGGGGCCTCGAATGGCTACACCTTC. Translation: CASSFPQGASNGYTF.

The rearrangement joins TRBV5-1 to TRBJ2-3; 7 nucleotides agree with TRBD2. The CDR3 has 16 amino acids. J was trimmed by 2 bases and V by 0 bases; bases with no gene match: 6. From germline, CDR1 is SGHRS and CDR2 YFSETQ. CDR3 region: CASSLGSGGITDTQYF. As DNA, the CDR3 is TGCGCCAGCAGCTTGGGGTCGGGGGGTATCACAGATACGCAGTATTTT.

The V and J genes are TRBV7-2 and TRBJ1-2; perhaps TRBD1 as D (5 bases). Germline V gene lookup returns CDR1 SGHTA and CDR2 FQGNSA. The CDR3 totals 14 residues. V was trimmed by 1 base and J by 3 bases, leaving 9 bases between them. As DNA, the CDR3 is TGTGCCAGCAGCTTAGTGGTGGGGGACTATGGCTACACCTTC. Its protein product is CASSLVVGDYGYTF.

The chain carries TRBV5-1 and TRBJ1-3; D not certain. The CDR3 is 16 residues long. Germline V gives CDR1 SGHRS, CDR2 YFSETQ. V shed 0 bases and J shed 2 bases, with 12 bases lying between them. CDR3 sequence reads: CASSLAEGKAGNTIYF. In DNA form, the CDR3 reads TGCGCCAGCAGCTTGGCCGAGGGAAAGGCTGGAAACACCATATATTTT.

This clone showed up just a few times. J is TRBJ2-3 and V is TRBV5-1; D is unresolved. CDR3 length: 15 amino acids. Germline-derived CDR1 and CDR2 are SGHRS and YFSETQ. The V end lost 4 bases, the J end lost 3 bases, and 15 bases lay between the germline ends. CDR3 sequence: CASSKTVIGTDTQYF. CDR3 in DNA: TGCGCCAGCAGCAAAACAGTCATCGGTACAGATACGCAGTATTTT.

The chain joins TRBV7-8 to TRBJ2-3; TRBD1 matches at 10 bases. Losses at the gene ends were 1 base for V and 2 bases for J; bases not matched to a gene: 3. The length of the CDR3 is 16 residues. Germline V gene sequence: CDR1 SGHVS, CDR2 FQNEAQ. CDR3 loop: CASSLGGQGITDTQYF. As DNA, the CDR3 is TGTGCCAGCAGCTTAGGGGGACAGGGGATCACAGATACGCAGTATTTT.

The CDR3 loop is CASSALGSPGEQFF. DNA of the CDR3: TGTGCCAGCAGCGCCCTAGGGTCCCCGGGTGAGCAGTTCTTC. This sequence joins TRBV25-1 and TRBJ2-1; D is undetermined. CDR1 and CDR2 from the germline V gene are MGHDK and SYGVNS. V gave up 6 bases and J gave up 9 bases, with 18 bases separating them. The CDR3 length is 14 residues.

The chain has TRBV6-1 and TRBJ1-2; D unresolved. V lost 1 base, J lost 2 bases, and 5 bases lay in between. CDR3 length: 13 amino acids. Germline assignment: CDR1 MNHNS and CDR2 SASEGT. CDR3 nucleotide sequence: TGTGCCAGCAGTGAAGGCACAAACTATGGCTACACCTTC. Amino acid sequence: CASSEGTNYGYTF.

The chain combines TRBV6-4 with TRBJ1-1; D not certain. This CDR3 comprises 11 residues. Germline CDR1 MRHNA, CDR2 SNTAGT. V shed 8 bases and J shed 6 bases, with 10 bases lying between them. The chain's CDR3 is CASVWVAEAFF. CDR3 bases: TGTGCCAGCGTTTGGGTCGCTGAAGCTTTCTTT.

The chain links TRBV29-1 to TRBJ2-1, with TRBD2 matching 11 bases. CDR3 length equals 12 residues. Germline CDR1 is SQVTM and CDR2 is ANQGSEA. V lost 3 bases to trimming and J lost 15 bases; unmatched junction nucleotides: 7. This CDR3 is CSVEPVAGGWFF. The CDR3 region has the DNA TGCAGCGTTGAGCCGGTAGCGGGGGGGTGGTTCTTC.

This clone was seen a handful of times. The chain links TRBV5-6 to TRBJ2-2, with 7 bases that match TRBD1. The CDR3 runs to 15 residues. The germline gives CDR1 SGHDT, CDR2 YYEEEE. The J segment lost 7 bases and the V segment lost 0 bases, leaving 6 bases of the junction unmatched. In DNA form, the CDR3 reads TGTGCCAGCAGCTTGGTCCAGGGGGATGTCGGGGAGCTGTTTTTT. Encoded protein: CASSLVQGDVGELFF. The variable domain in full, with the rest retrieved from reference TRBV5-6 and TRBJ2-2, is DAGVTQSPTHLIKTRGQQVTLRCSPKSGHDTVSWYQQALGQGPQFIFQYYEEEERQRGNFPDRFSGHQFPNYSSELNVNALLLGDSALYLCASSLVQGDVGELFFGEGSRLTVL.

The CDR3 here is CASSLSSGARYEQYF. The CDR3 bases are TGTGCCAGCAGTTTAAGTAGCGGGGCTAGGTACGAGCAGTACTTC. The chain couples TRBV27 to TRBJ2-7; 8 positions agree with TRBD2. The CDR3 is 15 residues long. V lost 2 bases to trimming and J lost 4 bases; unmatched junction nucleotides: 7. Germline V gene lookup returns CDR1 MNHEY and CDR2 SMNVEV (reference sequence).

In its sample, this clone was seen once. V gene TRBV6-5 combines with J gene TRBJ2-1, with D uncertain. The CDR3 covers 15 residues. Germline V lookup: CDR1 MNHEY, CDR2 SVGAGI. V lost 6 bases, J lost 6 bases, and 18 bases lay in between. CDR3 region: CASSLLLGPSNEQFF. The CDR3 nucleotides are TGTGCCAGCAGCCTCCTCTTAGGACCGTCCAATGAGCAGTTCTTC.

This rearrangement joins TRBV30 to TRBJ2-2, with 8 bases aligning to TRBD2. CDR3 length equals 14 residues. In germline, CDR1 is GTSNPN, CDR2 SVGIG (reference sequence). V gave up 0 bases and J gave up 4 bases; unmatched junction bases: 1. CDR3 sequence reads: CAWSVGLATGELFF. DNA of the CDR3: TGTGCCTGGAGTGTAGGACTAGCCACCGGGGAGCTGTTTTTT.

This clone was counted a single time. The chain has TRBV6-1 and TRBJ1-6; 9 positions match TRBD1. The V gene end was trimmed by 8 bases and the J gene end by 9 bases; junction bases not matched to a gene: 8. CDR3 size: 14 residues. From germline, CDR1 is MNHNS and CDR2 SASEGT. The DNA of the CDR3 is TGTGCCAGCGGAACACAGGGGGCGGGTTCACCCCTCCACTTT. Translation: CASGTQGAGSPLHF.

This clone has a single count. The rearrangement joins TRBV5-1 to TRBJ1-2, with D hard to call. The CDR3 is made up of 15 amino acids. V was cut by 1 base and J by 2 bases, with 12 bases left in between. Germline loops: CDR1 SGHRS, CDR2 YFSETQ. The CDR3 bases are TGCGCCAGCAGCTTGAGGGCCGACTCCAACTATGGCTACACCTTC. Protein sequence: CASSLRADSNYGYTF. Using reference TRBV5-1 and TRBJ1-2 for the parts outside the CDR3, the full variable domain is KAGVTQTPRYLIKTRGQQVTLSCSPISGHRSVSWYQQTPGQGLQFLFEYFSETQRNKGNFPGRFSGRQFSNSRSEMNVSTLELGDSALYLCASSLRADSNYGYTFGSGTRLTVV.

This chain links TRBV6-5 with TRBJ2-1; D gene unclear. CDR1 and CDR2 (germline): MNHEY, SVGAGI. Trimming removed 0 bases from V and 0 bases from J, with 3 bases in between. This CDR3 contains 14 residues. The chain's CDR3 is CASSYSPSYNEQFF. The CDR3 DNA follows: TGTGCCAGCAGTTACTCCCCCTCCTACAATGAGCAGTTCTTC.

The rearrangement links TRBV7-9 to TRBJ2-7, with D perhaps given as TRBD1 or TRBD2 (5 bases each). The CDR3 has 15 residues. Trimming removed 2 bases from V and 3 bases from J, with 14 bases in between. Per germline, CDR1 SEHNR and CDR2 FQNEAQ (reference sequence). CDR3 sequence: CASSLIQGAGYEQYF. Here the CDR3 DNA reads TGTGCCAGCAGCTTAATTCAAGGGGCGGGCTACGAGCAGTACTTC. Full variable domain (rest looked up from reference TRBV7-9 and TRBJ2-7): DTGVSQNPRHKITKRGQNVTFRCDPISEHNRLYWYRQTLGQGPEFLTYFQNEAQLEKSRLLSDRFSAERPKGSFSTLEIQRTEQGDSAMYLCASSLIQGAGYEQYFGPGTRLTVT.

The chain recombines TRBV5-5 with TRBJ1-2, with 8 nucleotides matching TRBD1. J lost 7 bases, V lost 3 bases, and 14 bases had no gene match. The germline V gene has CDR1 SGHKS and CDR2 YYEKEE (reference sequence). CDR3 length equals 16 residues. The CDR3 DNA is TGTGCCAGCAGCTCGGGGGCCAGGGGGCCACTGGGTGGCTACACCTTC. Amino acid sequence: CASSSGARGPLGGYTF.

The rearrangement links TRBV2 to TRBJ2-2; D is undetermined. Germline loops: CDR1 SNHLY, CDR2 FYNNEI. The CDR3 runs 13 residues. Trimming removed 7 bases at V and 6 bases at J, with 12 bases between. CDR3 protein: CASTKWESGELFF. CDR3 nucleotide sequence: TGTGCCAGCACCAAGTGGGAATCCGGGGAGCTGTTTTTT.

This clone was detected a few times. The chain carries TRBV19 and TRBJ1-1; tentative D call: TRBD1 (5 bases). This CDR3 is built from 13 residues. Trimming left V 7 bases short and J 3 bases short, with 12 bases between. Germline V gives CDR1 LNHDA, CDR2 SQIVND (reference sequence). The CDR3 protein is CASKRGKDTEAFF. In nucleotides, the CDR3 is TGTGCCAGTAAGCGGGGGAAAGACACTGAAGCTTTCTTT.

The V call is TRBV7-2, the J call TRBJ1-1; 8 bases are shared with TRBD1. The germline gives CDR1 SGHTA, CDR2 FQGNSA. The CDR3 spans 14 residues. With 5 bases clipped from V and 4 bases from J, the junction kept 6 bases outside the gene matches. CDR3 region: CASSQGARGTEAFF. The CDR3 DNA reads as TGTGCCAGCAGCCAGGGGGCTCGGGGCACTGAAGCTTTCTTT.

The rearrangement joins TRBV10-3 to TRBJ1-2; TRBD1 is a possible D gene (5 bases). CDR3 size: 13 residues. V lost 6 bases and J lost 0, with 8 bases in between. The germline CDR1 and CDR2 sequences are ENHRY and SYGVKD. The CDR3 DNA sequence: TGTGCCATCAGGGACACGTCTAACTATGGCTACACCTTC. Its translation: CAIRDTSNYGYTF.

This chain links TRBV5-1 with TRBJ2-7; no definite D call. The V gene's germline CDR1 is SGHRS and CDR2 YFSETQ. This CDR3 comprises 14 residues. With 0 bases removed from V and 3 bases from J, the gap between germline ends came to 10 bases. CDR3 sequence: CASSLAPGFYEQYF. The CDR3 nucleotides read TGCGCCAGCAGCTTGGCCCCAGGTTTCTACGAGCAGTACTTC.

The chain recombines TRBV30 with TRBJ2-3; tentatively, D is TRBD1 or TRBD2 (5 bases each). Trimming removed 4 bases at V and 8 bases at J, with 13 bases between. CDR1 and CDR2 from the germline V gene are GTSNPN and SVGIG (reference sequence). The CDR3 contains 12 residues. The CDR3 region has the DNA TGTGCCTGGACATCGGGGCAGCTTACGCAGTATTTT. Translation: CAWTSGQLTQYF.